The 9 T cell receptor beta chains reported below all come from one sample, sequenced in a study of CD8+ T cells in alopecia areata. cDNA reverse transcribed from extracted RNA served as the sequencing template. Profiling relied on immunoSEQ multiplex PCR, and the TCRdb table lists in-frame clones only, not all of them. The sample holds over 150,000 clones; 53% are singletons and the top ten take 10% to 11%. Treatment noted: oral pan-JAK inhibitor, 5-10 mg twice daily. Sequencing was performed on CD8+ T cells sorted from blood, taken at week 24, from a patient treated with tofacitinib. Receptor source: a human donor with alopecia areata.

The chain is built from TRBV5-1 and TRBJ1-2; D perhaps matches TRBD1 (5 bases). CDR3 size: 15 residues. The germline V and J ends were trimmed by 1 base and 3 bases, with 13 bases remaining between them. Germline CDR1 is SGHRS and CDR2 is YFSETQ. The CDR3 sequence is CASSLTGRDDYGYTF. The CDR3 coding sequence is TGCGCCAGCAGCTTGACAGGCCGGGACGACTATGGCTACACCTTC. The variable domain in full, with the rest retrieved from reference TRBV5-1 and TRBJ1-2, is KAGVTQTPRYLIKTRGQQVTLSCSPISGHRSVSWYQQTPGQGLQFLFEYFSETQRNKGNFPGRFSGRQFSNSRSEMNVSTLELGDSALYLCASSLTGRDDYGYTFGSGTRLTVV.

The CDR3 is CASAGDNSPLHF. DNA for the CDR3: TGTGCTAGTGCCGGAGATAATTCACCCCTCCACTTT. This chain joins TRBV12-5 and TRBJ1-6; D gene unclear. Germline V CDR1 and CDR2: LGHNT, FRNRAP. The CDR3 is made up of 12 amino acids. The V gene lost 7 bases and the J gene lost 5 bases, with 6 bases spanning the gap.

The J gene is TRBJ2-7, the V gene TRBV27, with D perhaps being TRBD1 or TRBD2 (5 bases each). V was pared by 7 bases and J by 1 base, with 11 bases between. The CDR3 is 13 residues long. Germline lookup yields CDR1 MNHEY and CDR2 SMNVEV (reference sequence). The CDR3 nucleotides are TGTGCCAGCAAGGGACGGACTTCCTACGAGCAGTACTTC. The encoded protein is CASKGRTSYEQYF.

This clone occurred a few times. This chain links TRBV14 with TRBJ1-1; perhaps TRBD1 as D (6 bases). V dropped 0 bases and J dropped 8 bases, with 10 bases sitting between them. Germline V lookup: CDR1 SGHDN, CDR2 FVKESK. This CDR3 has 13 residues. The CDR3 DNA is TGTGCCAGCAGCCAAGAAAGCAGGGGAGAAGCTTTCTTT. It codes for CASSQESRGEAFF.

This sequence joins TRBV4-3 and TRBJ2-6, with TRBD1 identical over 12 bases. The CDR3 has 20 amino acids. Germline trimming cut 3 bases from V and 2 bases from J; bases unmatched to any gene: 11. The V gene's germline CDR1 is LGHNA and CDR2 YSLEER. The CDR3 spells CASSHELTGTGGAGANVLTF. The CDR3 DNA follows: TGCGCCAGCAGCCATGAATTAACCGGGACAGGGGGCGCTGGGGCCAACGTCCTGACTTTC.

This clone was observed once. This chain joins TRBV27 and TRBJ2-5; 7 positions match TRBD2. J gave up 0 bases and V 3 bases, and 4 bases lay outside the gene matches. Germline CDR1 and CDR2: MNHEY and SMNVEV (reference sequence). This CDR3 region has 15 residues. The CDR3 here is CASSLGLLYQETQYF. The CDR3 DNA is TGTGCCAGCAGTTTGGGACTACTGTACCAAGAGACCCAGTACTTC.

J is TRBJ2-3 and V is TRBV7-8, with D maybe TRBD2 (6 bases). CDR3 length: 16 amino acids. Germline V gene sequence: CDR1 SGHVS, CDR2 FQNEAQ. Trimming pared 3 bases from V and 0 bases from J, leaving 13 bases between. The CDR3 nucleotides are TGTGCCAGCAGCTTTTTAGGGCTAGCGAGCACAGATACGCAGTATTTT. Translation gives CASSFLGLASTDTQYF.

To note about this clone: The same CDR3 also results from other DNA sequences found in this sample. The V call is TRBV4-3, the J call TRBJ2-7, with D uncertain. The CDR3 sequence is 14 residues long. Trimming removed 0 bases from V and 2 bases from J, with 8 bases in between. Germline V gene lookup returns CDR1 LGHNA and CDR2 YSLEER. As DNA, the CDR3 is TGCGCCAGCAGCCAAGATCCCGGACCCTACGAGCAGTACTTC. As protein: CASSQDPGPYEQYF.

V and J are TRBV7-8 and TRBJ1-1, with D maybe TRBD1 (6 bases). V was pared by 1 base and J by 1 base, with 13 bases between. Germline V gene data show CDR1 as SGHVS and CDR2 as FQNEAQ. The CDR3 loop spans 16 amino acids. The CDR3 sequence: CASSLVRGQQNTEAFF. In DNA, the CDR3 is TGTGCCAGCAGCTTAGTCCGGGGGCAGCAGAACACTGAAGCTTTCTTT.